What follows is one T cell receptor (beta chain) and its context. Its antigen is currently not known. No much larger clone is present one base from it, and per-base qualities are unavailable. This sample stems from a study of T cell repertoires in cytomegalovirus infection (dated by TCRdb to the late 2010s). A note on the overall study: Because public TCR beta signatures pointed to carriage of CMV infection together with the matching HLA type, the HLA type of each donor mattered for the analysis.

For sequencing, an Illumina HiSeq 1500 was employed. Clones were called with MiXCR by TCRdb after fastp trimmed the public reads at Q25, and only in-frame beta chains were retained. Each CDR3 protein gets just one entry, which takes the most common genes and DNA from the rows behind it. The sample includes around 120,000 distinct CDR3 sequences, with around 25% observed a single time. Approximately 35% of the sample is held by the ten biggest clonotypes. V is pruned by 5 bases and J by 5 bases, leaving 10 bases of the junction without a gene match. The CDR3 sequence holds 16 residues, the cysteine and phenylalanine included. Just the 48-base CDR3 DNA is kept, in frame starting at base 1. CDR1 and CDR2 (SGHTA, FQGNSA) derive from the germline V gene. The investigation overall reported the following: The ex vivo response was dominated by HLA-C-restricted CMV-specific TCR beta clonotypes, which also provided the single most frequent clonotype in two of eight donors. In both this cohort and an independent roughly 400-donor cohort, the cumulative frequency of public TCR beta family members distinguished carriers of CMV infection plus the relevant HLA type.

The clonotype was recovered from a human donor in good health (CMV status not recorded). Some clones in this sample may be carry-over from other donors' samples. The receptor chain draws on TRBV7-2 and TRBJ2-5, and 11 bases in between align with TRBD2. Sequenced material: PBMCs, sequenced either directly or after in vitro stimulation (not recorded which). The sequence in DNA is TGTGCCAGCAGCAACCCGTTAGCGGGGGGGGAGGAGACCCAGTACTTC. Its translation reads: CASSNPLAGGEETQYF.